Here is one TCR beta chain with its context. The data are from a study of blood T cell repertoires in COVID-19. Participants had their cohort set by participant-reported clinical history. Clones were sequenced by immunoSEQ multiplex PCR, and TCRdb holds only the in-frame ones, with some missing. Of approximately 300,000 clones in the sample, around 90% were seen once. CDR3 length: 15 residues. Germline assignment: CDR1 MNHEY and CDR2 SMNVEV (reference sequence). V dropped 2 bases and J dropped 3 bases, with 13 bases sitting between them. The clonotype comes from a man aged 55-75 years who had recovered from COVID-19. V is TRBV27 and J is TRBJ1-1; TRBD1 is a possible D gene (5 bases). Sequenced input: PBMCs or T cells enriched from blood (not recorded which). CDR3 region: CASSLISAGDTEAFF. In DNA form, the CDR3 reads TGTGCCAGCAGTTTAATCTCGGCGGGGGACACTGAAGCTTTCTTT.